The 14 T cell receptor beta chains listed next were all sequenced from one sample in a study of shared clonotypes between healthy human individuals. TCRdb's copy holds only in-frame clones and misses some; the assay was immunoSEQ multiplex PCR. This sample has around 1,100,000 clones, with approximately 77% found just once. Sequencing input: memory CD4+ T cells from PBMCs. The subset denotes: CD45RA-negative fraction. These receptors came from a man between 18 and 35 years old in good health. Some clones in this sample may be carry-over from other donors' samples.

The rearrangement uses TRBV7-2 and TRBJ2-2, with 7 bases matching TRBD2. The junction had 5 bases not matched to a gene; V was cut back by 2 bases and J by 14 bases. The germline V gene has CDR1 SGHTA and CDR2 FQGNSA. The CDR3 consists of 12 residues. The CDR3 loop reads CASSLTSVELFF. The CDR3 nucleotides are TGTGCCAGCAGCTTAACTAGCGTGGAACTGTTTTTT.

This clone showed up just a few times. V and J are TRBV6-5 and TRBJ2-2; D assignment may be TRBD1 or TRBD2 (6 bases each). V gave up 3 bases and J gave up 6 bases, with 8 bases separating them. Germline CDR1 is MNHEY and CDR2 is SVGAGI. The CDR3 runs 13 residues. This CDR3 is CASSYRGAGELFF. The CDR3 nucleotides are TGTGCCAGCAGTTATAGGGGGGCCGGGGAGCTGTTTTTT.

The chain combines TRBV5-1 with TRBJ2-6, with D unresolved. Trimming pared 0 bases from V and 4 bases from J, leaving 11 bases between. There are 16 residues in the CDR3. The germline gives CDR1 SGHRS, CDR2 YFSETQ. Here the CDR3 reads CASSLVSGPGANVLTF. For the CDR3, the DNA is TGCGCCAGCAGCTTGGTCTCCGGGCCCGGGGCCAACGTCCTGACTTTC.

V and J are TRBV7-9 and TRBJ2-2; D is undetermined. V gave up 8 bases and J gave up 1 base, with 14 bases separating them. Germline CDR1 SEHNR, CDR2 FQNEAQ (reference sequence). This CDR3 is 15 amino acids long. Here the CDR3 DNA reads TGTGCCAGCCAACCTCACGACCGGAACACCGGGGAGCTGTTTTTT. Residues: CASQPHDRNTGELFF.

The chain links TRBV5-1 to TRBJ2-1; 9 nucleotides match TRBD2. This CDR3 comprises 15 residues. The junction had 3 bases not matched to a gene; V was cut back by 5 bases and J by 0 bases. Germline CDR1 reads SGHRS; CDR2 reads YFSETQ. In nucleotides, the CDR3 is TGCGCCAGCAGGGATAGCGGGAGCTCCTACAATGAGCAGTTCTTC. This sequence encodes CASRDSGSSYNEQFF.

This chain connects TRBV9 to TRBJ1-5; the D gene is possibly TRBD1 (5 bases). This CDR3 contains 15 residues. Germline CDR1 and CDR2: SGDLS and YYNGEE. V shed 1 base and J shed 3 bases, with 11 bases lying between them. CDR3 sequence reads: CASSVSDSLNQPQHF. The CDR3 nucleotides read TGTGCCAGCAGCGTAAGTGACAGCCTCAATCAGCCCCAGCATTTT.

This chain connects TRBV18 to TRBJ2-3, with D possibly matching TRBD2 (6 bases). This CDR3 has 17 amino acids. V was pared by 6 bases and J by 10 bases, with 29 bases between. Germline values: CDR1 KGHSH, CDR2 LQKENI. This chain's CDR3 is CASSPRAGTQTPSAQYF. The DNA for the CDR3 is TGTGCCAGCTCCCCCCGTGCGGGGACCCAAACTCCGTCGGCGCAGTATTTT.

This sequence joins TRBV10-1 and TRBJ2-7, with 8 bases matching TRBD2. J gave up 1 base and V 6 bases, and 8 bases lay outside the gene matches. CDR3 length: 15 amino acids. The germline V gene has CDR1 WNHNN and CDR2 SYGVQD (reference sequence). CDR3 nucleotide sequence: TGCGCCAGCAGGGTCGGAGCGGGAGAGTCCTACGAGCAGTACTTC. This encodes CASRVGAGESYEQYF.

The gene calls are TRBV7-2 and TRBJ1-2; the D is unclear. The CDR3 contains 13 residues. Trimming pared 1 base from V and 7 bases from J, leaving 10 bases between. Looked up from germline, CDR1 is SGHTA and CDR2 is FQGNSA. In DNA, the CDR3 is TGTGCCAGCAGCTTAGTAAGTCAAGCTGGCTACACCTTC. Translation gives CASSLVSQAGYTF.

This clone has more than one count but fewer than ten. The chain uses TRBV5-4 and TRBJ1-3; a possible D gene is TRBD1 (6 bases). Deletions cut 4 bases from V and 3 bases from J, with 17 bases between. Germline-derived CDR1 and CDR2 are SGHNT and YYREEE (reference sequence). There are 16 residues in the CDR3. The CDR3 spells CASSPNWGQSGNTIYF. Written as DNA, the CDR3 is TGTGCCAGCAGCCCTAACTGGGGGCAGAGTGGAAACACCATATATTTT.

The table lists this clone with a count of one. The chain couples TRBV5-6 to TRBJ2-7, with 10 bases lining up with TRBD2. The V and J ends lost 4 bases and 6 bases, in that order; junction bases with no gene match: 7. The CDR3 has 14 amino acids. CDR1 is SGHDT and CDR2 is YYEEEE in the germline V gene. Here the CDR3 reads CASSISGRIVEQYF. The DNA for the CDR3 is TGTGCCAGCAGCATTAGCGGGAGGATCGTCGAGCAGTACTTC.

The chain recombines TRBV7-9 with TRBJ1-4; 7 bases are a match to TRBD1. The germline CDR1 and CDR2 sequences are SEHNR and FQNEAQ (reference sequence). V lost 5 bases and J lost 15; bases outside the gene matches: 9. The CDR3 sequence is 12 residues long. CDR3 nucleotides: TGTGCCAGCAGCGCGGGACAGCGGGTTGTGTTTTTT. Its translation: CASSAGQRVVFF.

For the CDR3, the DNA is TGTGCCAGCAGCCGTGGACAGGACAATGAAAAACTGTTTTTT. Amino acids: CASSRGQDNEKLFF. This rearrangement joins TRBV7-6 to TRBJ1-4; 7 bases align to TRBD1. This CDR3 is 14 amino acids long. Germline CDR1 reads SGHVS; CDR2 reads FNYEAQ. V lost 5 bases and J lost 5; bases outside the gene matches: 5.

This clone was seen only a few times. The chain recombines TRBV7-3 with TRBJ1-2; 7 positions match TRBD1. The germline V gene has CDR1 SGHTA and CDR2 FQGTGA. With 4 bases clipped from V and 6 bases from J, the junction kept 5 bases outside the gene matches. This CDR3 comprises 13 residues. The chain's CDR3 is CASSYTGEDGYTF. The CDR3 nucleotides read TGTGCCAGCAGCTATACAGGGGAGGATGGCTACACCTTC.